The source of this T cell receptor beta chain is a study of blood T cells in healthy people across ages. Every donor gave ten milliliters of peripheral blood. The use of a sample-barcoded 5' primer and a J-beta primer mix characterized a second PCR of about 6 to 11 cycles. Every cDNA molecule bore a tag from a template-switch adaptor containing 12 random nucleotides. Each of the samples gave a minimum of 3 million paired-end reads that contained CDR3. Via MiXCR, TCRdb re-called the 5' RACE reads, giving one row per CDR3 protein. The data show about 1.6 million distinct CDR3 sequences, 34% seen once. For this clonotype: What it recognizes is unknown.

V lost 4 bases, J lost 5 bases, and 15 bases lay in between. The CDR3 has 14 amino acids. Germline V gene sequence: CDR1 SGHKS, CDR2 YYEKEE (reference sequence). Study-wide findings and caveats: Older individuals had lower TCR beta diversity per million T cells (the decline was roughly linear).

This clonotype was sampled from a woman aged 30 to 39 in good health. Sequenced material: blood. V and J are TRBV5-5 and TRBJ1-2, with D unresolved. The CDR3, as DNA: TGTGCCAGCAGCCCCCCGGCCGACCTGTATGGCTACACCTTC. Its protein product is CASSPPADLYGYTF.